The 20 T cell receptor beta chains listed next were all sequenced from one sample in a study of T cells in women clearing cervical HPV infection. Libraries were prepared by immunoSEQ multiplex PCR; TCRdb keeps only in-frame clonotypes and omits some of them. The record lists about 35,000 clones, of which the ten most abundant hold around 1.6%. Sequencing input: blood buffy coat. All receptors derive from a woman aged 18-69 years with a cervical HPV16 infection that either progressed to CIN3+ or cleared (not recorded which).

As concerns this clone: Read coverage stops 3 residues before the CDR3 terminus; the germline J gene supplies the remainder. The V gene is TRBV5-1, the J gene TRBJ2-5; 10 bases are a match to TRBD2. Trimming at V came to 3 bases and at J to 2 bases, leaving 13 bases not matched to a gene. The V gene's germline CDR1 is SGHRS and CDR2 YFSETQ. The CDR3 loop spans 18 amino acids. CDR3: CASSWVKAGGPSQETQYF. The part of the CDR3 DNA that was read is TGCGCCAGCAGCTGGGTAAAAGCGGGGGGGCCGTCACAAGAGACC.

Comments on this clone: The CDR3 is cut off 3 residues early in the read; its end comes from the germline J gene. The V call is TRBV13, the J call TRBJ2-1; D not certain. The CDR3 is made up of 16 amino acids. Germline V gene lookup returns CDR1 PRHDT and CDR2 FYEKMQ (reference sequence). V lost 1 base and J lost 0, with 10 bases in between. The CDR3 here is CASSLVGSSSYNEQFF. CDR3 DNA (partial): TGTGCCAGCAGCTTAGTGGGCAGCAGCTCCTACAATGAG.

Concerning this clone: Read coverage stops 3 residues before the CDR3 terminus; the germline J gene supplies the remainder. This chain links TRBV20-1 with TRBJ2-1, with 7 bases identical to TRBD1. Trimming took 6 bases from V and 3 from J; bases not matched to a gene: 11. This CDR3 comprises 15 residues. The germline gives CDR1 DFQATT, CDR2 SNEGSKA (reference sequence). The covered CDR3 bases are TGCAGTGCCTCATTACAGGGGAAAGGCTACAATGAG. It codes for CSASLQGKGYNE. The complete CDR3 sequence is CSASLQGKGYNEQFF.

Note on this clone: With the read ending 3 residues before the CDR3 end, the germline J gene is used to fill in that end. The chain has TRBV7-2 and TRBJ2-1; 7 bases are a match to TRBD2. The germline CDR1 and CDR2 sequences are SGHTA and FQGNSA. This CDR3 comprises 13 residues. Trimming removed 2 bases from V and 9 bases from J; junction bases left unmatched: 4. The CDR3 protein is CASSLRIAGEQFF. The CDR3 DNA, read in part, is TGTGCCAGCAGCTTAAGAATAGCGGGTGAG.

As regards this clone: The read halts 3 residues ahead of the CDR3 end, with the missing end drawn from the germline J gene. The rearrangement uses TRBV18 and TRBJ2-2, with unresolved D. Germline CDR1 reads KGHSH; CDR2 reads LQKENI. This CDR3 region has 12 residues. CDR3 sequence reads: CASSQTNEKLFF. The DNA read from the CDR3 is TGTGCCAGCTCGCAAACTAATGAAAAG.

On this clone itself: The CDR3 end lies 3 residues beyond the end of the read and is filled in from the germline J gene. This chain connects TRBV7-2 to TRBJ1-1; TRBD1 is a possible D gene (5 bases). V was clipped by 0 bases and J by 3 bases, with 8 bases between them. The V gene's germline CDR1 is SGHTA and CDR2 FQGNSA. CDR3 size: 14 residues. Incomplete CDR3 DNA: TGTGCCAGCAGCTTAGCACAGGCCTACACTGAA. Translation gives CASSLAQAYTE. From start to end, the CDR3 is CASSLAQAYTEAFF.

Concerning this clone itself: The read ends 3 residues before the CDR3 terminus; that terminus is restored from the germline J gene. The V gene is TRBV29-1, the J gene TRBJ2-4; 7 nucleotides line up with TRBD2. CDR1 and CDR2 from the germline V gene are SQVTM and ANQGSEA. The CDR3 is 13 amino acids. Trimming removed 4 bases from V and 8 bases from J; junction bases left unmatched: 8. CDR3 residues: CSVAAGGSDIQYF. CDR3 DNA, as far as it was read: TGCAGCGTTGCGGCCGGGGGGAGCGACATT. Supplemented by reference TRBV29-1 and TRBJ2-4, the full variable domain reads SAVISQKPSRDICQRGTSLTIQCQVDSQVTMMFWYRQQPGQSLTLIATANQGSEATYESGFVIDKFPISRPNLTFSTLTVSNMSPEDSSIYLCSVAAGGSDIQYFGAGTRLSVL.

Regarding this clone: The read is 3 residues too short to cover the CDR3 end, so that end is filled in from the germline J gene. V gene TRBV7-8 combines with J gene TRBJ1-1; TRBD1 might be the D (6 bases). The CDR3 is made up of 13 amino acids. V shed 4 bases and J shed 5 bases, with 11 bases lying between them. Per the germline V gene, CDR1 is SGHVS and CDR2 is FQNEAQ. The sequenced part of the CDR3 DNA is TGTGCCAGCAGCTCCACAGGGAGGACTGAA. As protein: CASSSTGRTE. The full CDR3 sequence reads CASSSTGRTEAFF.

CDR3 bases read: TGCGCCAGCAGCTTGGAACCACTAGCGGGGGGCACAGATACG. It encodes CASSLEPLAGGTDT. The whole CDR3 is CASSLEPLAGGTDTQYF. The chain couples TRBV5-1 to TRBJ2-3, with TRBD2 matching 11 bases. The CDR3 extends 3 residues past the end of the read, so its final part is completed from the germline J gene. The J segment lost 1 base and the V segment lost 0 bases, leaving 4 bases of the junction unmatched. Germline assignment: CDR1 SGHRS and CDR2 YFSETQ. The CDR3 consists of 17 residues.

To note about this clone: The read finishes 3 residues shy of the CDR3 end, and the germline J gene is used to complete it. The chain combines TRBV5-1 with TRBJ2-3, with D tentatively TRBD1 (6 bases). This CDR3 comprises 15 residues. The V gene's germline CDR1 is SGHRS and CDR2 YFSETQ. Trimming shortened V by 6 bases and J by 4 bases, and 18 bases separated the two germline ends. CDR3 bases read: TGCGCCAGCACCTTTTTGGGGGCGGAGGCAGATACG. Amino acid sequence: CASTFLGAEADT. The complete CDR3 protein is CASTFLGAEADTQYF.

Remarks on this clone: The CDR3 end is not reached by the read, which stops 3 residues before it; the germline J gene fills it in. The V call is TRBV2, the J call TRBJ1-5; possible D gene TRBD1, 6 bases. Germline CDR1 is SNHLY and CDR2 is FYNNEI. This CDR3 spans 13 amino acids. Trimming removed 8 bases from V and 5 bases from J, with 13 bases in between. CDR3 DNA, as far as it was read: TGTGCCAGCGCGGGGGCACCCGATCAGCCC. Amino acid sequence: CASAGAPDQP. In full, the CDR3 is CASAGAPDQPQHF. Variable domain in full (rest from reference TRBV2 and TRBJ1-5): EPEVTQTPSHQVTQMGQEVILRCVPISNHLYFYWYRQILGQKVEFLVSFYNNEISEKSEIFDDQFSVERPDGSNFTLKIRSTKLEDSAMYFCASAGAPDQPQHFGDGTRLSIL.

The chain's CDR3 is CASGLTNRDSPLHF. CDR3 DNA, as far as it was read: TGTGCTAGTGGTTTGACCAACAGGGATTCACCC. The chain couples TRBV12-5 to TRBJ1-6; possible D gene TRBD1, 6 bases. The CDR3 extends 3 residues past the end of the read, so its final part is completed from the germline J gene. The CDR3 runs 14 residues. The germline CDR1 and CDR2 sequences are LGHNT and FRNRAP. V shed 2 bases and J shed 8 bases, with 10 bases lying between them.

Points on this clone: The CDR3 end is not reached by the read, which stops 3 residues before it; the germline J gene fills it in. The chain carries TRBV19 and TRBJ2-1, with 12 bases identical to TRBD1. The length of the CDR3 is 16 residues. With 0 bases clipped from V and 9 bases from J, the junction kept 6 bases outside the gene matches. Germline V gives CDR1 LNHDA, CDR2 SQIVND (reference sequence). The CDR3 sequence: CASSIEGTGGLAEQFF. The covered CDR3 bases are TGTGCCAGTAGTATAGAGGGGACAGGGGGCTTAGCTGAG.

A remark on this clone: The CDR3 end falls 3 residues outside the read, so it is completed with the germline J gene. The V gene is TRBV10-3, the J gene TRBJ2-3; unclear D gene. The CDR3 has 17 amino acids. Germline CDR1 reads ENHRY; CDR2 reads SYGVKD. The ends were cut back, 3 bases at V and 0 bases at J, with 16 bases in the middle. CDR3 sequence reads: CAISDPASFSSTDTQYF. Partial CDR3 DNA: TGTGCCATCAGTGACCCGGCTAGTTTTTCCAGCACAGATACG.

The CDR3 here is CASTPGETQYF. The sequenced part of the CDR3 DNA is TGTGCCAGCACCCCGGGGGAGACC. The V gene is TRBV2, the J gene TRBJ2-5, with D possibly being TRBD2 (5 bases). Sequencing ends 3 residues short of the CDR3 end; the germline J gene provides the rest. CDR1 and CDR2 (germline): SNHLY, FYNNEI. V gave up 7 bases and J gave up 5 bases, with 8 bases separating them. This CDR3 has 11 amino acids.

A note on this clone: The read ends 3 residues before the CDR3 terminus; that terminus is restored from the germline J gene. V usage is TRBV18 and J usage is TRBJ2-7, with 9 bases that match TRBD1. Germline V gene sequence: CDR1 KGHSH, CDR2 LQKENI. V lost 2 bases and J lost 1; bases outside the gene matches: 6. The CDR3 covers 16 residues. The CDR3 sequence is CASSPGRQGVSYEQYF. The CDR3 bases that were read are TGTGCCAGCTCACCAGGTCGACAGGGGGTATCCTACGAG.

About this clone itself: Read data end 3 residues before the CDR3 end; the end is taken from the germline J gene. The V call is TRBV12-3 or TRBV12-4, the J call TRBJ1-3; weak D call: TRBD1 (6 bases). The CDR3 sequence is 15 residues long. V lost 3 bases, J lost 4 bases, and 13 bases lay in between. CDR3 DNA, as far as it was read: TGTGCCAGCAGTTTCCCCGGGACATCCGGAAACACC. Translating gives CASSFPGTSGNT. The CDR3 as a whole reads CASSFPGTSGNTIYF.

On this clone itself: The CDR3 end is not reached by the read, which stops 3 residues before it; the germline J gene fills it in. J is TRBJ1-1 and V is TRBV7-8; 8 nucleotides agree with TRBD1. Trimming cost V 7 bases and J 0 bases; bases outside gene matches: 10. There are 16 residues in the CDR3. Germline-derived CDR1 and CDR2 are SGHVS and FQNEAQ. Here the CDR3 reads CASKILQGVMNTEAFF. Partial CDR3 DNA: TGTGCCAGCAAGATTTTACAGGGGGTCATGAACACTGAA. The whole variable domain, remainder taken from reference TRBV7-8 and TRBJ1-1, is GAGVSQSPRYKVAKRGQDVALRCDPISGHVSLFWYQQALGQGPEFLTYFQNEAQLDKSGLPSDRFFAERPEGSVSTLKIQRTQQEDSAVYLCASKILQGVMNTEAFFGQGTRLTVV.

Comment on this clone: The observed sequence ends 3 residues before the CDR3 terminus, with the missing tail filled in from the germline J gene. The rearrangement links TRBV20-1 to TRBJ1-1, with a tentative D call TRBD1 (6 bases). V was shortened by 6 bases and J by 0 bases, with 11 bases between the two germline ends. Germline values: CDR1 DFQATT, CDR2 SNEGSKA (reference sequence). CDR3 size: 13 residues. This chain's CDR3 is CSATQGMNTEAFF. The sequenced part of the CDR3 DNA is TGCAGTGCAACTCAGGGGATGAACACTGAA.

Turning to this clone: The CDR3 end is not reached by the read, which stops 3 residues before it; the germline J gene fills it in. This chain links TRBV28 with TRBJ1-2, with TRBD1 matching over 8 bases. CDR3 size: 15 residues. CDR1 is MDHEN and CDR2 is SYDVKM in the germline V gene. Here the CDR3 reads CASSLGGQGDGGYTF. CDR3 DNA (partial): TGTGCCAGCAGTTTAGGCGGACAGGGTGACGGGGGC.